A selection of T cell receptor beta chains follows, all from one sample in a study of T cell repertoires in cytomegalovirus infection. TCRdb fed the reads into MiXCR, producing one record per CDR3 protein. The sample records approximately 500,000 distinct CDR3 sequences, 16% being singletons. Sequencing used CD8+ T cells from PBMCs. The receptor set was obtained from a human donor in good health (CMV status not recorded). Some clones in this sample may be carry-over from other donors' samples. Both conserved end residues are part of each CDR3. A D gene is named only where the DNA matches it firmly. Size is omitted from some rows. Given values are once, few, many or a class for expanded clones.

J	V	D	size	CDR3	DNA
TRBJ2-3	TRBV28	NA	many	CASSLLAHTDTQYF	TGTGCCAGCAGTTTATTGGCCCACACAGATACGCAGTATTTT
TRBJ1-1	TRBV6-2/TRBV6-3	NA	many	CASSSRGGAEHGEAFF	TGTGCCAGCAGTTCTCGGGGGGGCGCGGAACATGGTGAAGCTTTCTTT
TRBJ2-7	TRBV20-1	TRBD1	few	CSAREPQGYEQYF	TGCAGTGCTAGAGAGCCACAGGGGTACGAGCAGTACTTC
TRBJ2-2	TRBV4-1	NA	NA	CASSQLSTATGELFF	TGCGCCAGCAGCCAACTTTCGACGGCCACCGGGGAGCTGTTTTTT
TRBJ2-7	TRBV6-1	TRBD2	many	CASRGTSEIYEQYF	TGTGCCAGCAGGGGGACTAGCGAGATATACGAGCAGTACTTC
TRBJ1-5	TRBV4-2	NA	NA	CASSQDAGEGNQPQHF	TGTGCCAGCAGCCAAGATGCGGGGGAAGGCAATCAGCCCCAGCATTTT
TRBJ2-3	TRBV28	NA	NA	CASSLLSSTSTDTQYF	TGTGCCAGCAGCCTCCTTTCTTCTACCTCCACAGATACGCAGTATTTT
TRBJ1-6	TRBV5-1	NA	few	CASSRTYSYNSPLHF	TGCGCCAGCTCCAGGACTTACTCCTATAATTCACCCCTCCACTTT
TRBJ2-5	TRBV7-2	TRBD2	many	CASSLASGGYQETQYF	TGTGCCAGCAGCTTGGCTAGCGGGGGGTACCAAGAGACCCAGTACTTC
TRBJ2-2	TRBV11-2	NA	NA	CASSLGGRELFF	TGTGCCAGCAGCTTAGGAGGCCGGGAGCTGTTTTTT
TRBJ2-3	TRBV6-2/TRBV6-3	TRBD2	many	CASSYRGLSTDTQYF	TGTGCCAGCAGTTACAGGGGACTAAGCACAGATACGCAGTATTTT
TRBJ2-3	TRBV4-1	NA	many	CASSQEFQLFYTDTQYF	TGCGCCAGCAGCCAAGAGTTCCAGTTATTTTACACAGATACGCAGTATTTT
TRBJ1-1	TRBV15	TRBD1	NA	CATSRMAQNRGDTEAFF	TGCGCCACCAGCAGGATGGCACAGAACAGGGGAGACACTGAAGCTTTCTTT
TRBJ1-1	TRBV15	NA	NA	CATSRDTFMNTEAFF	TGTGCCACCAGCAGGGACACTTTCATGAACACTGAAGCTTTCTTT
TRBJ1-1	TRBV12-3/TRBV12-4	TRBD1	many	CASRAGTGDTEAFF	TGTGCCAGCAGGGCCGGGACAGGGGACACTGAAGCTTTCTTT
TRBJ2-7	TRBV7-6	NA	many	CASSSLERPEQYF	TGTGCCAGCAGCTCCCTTGAGAGGCCCGAGCAGTACTTC
TRBJ2-3	TRBV6-6	TRBD2	few	CASSPHGGSTDTQYF	TGTGCCAGCAGCCCCCACGGGGGGTCTACAGATACGCAGTATTTT
TRBJ2-2	TRBV28	NA	few	CASRVRTANTGELFF	TGTGCCAGCAGGGTACGGACAGCGAACACCGGGGAGCTGTTTTTT
TRBJ2-7	TRBV27	TRBD1	few	CASSLGQGEGEQYF	TGTGCCAGCAGTTTAGGACAGGGGGAAGGTGAGCAGTACTTC
TRBJ2-7	TRBV5-6	NA	few	CASRTGYSNYEQYF	TGTGCCAGCAGAACCGGTTACTCGAACTACGAGCAGTACTTC
TRBJ2-1	TRBV6-5	NA	many	CASSYTRQPRNEQFF	TGTGCCAGCAGTTACACAAGGCAGCCACGGAATGAGCAGTTCTTC
TRBJ2-7	TRBV7-6	TRBD1	many	CASSSLGQGRHYEQYF	TGTGCCAGCAGCTCCCTCGGACAGGGCCGCCATTACGAGCAGTACTTC
TRBJ2-3	TRBV6-2/TRBV6-3	TRBD2	many	CASSGTSIDTQYF	TGTGCCAGCAGCGGGACTAGCATAGATACGCAGTATTTT
TRBJ2-7	TRBV4-1	NA	NA	CASSQDVGGGYEQYF	TGCGCCAGCAGCCAAGATGTGGGTGGCGGCTACGAGCAGTACTTC
TRBJ2-7	TRBV6-2/TRBV6-3	NA	NA	CASSPILAIYEQYF	TGTGCCAGCAGTCCCATTTTGGCAATCTACGAGCAGTACTTC
TRBJ1-6	TRBV20-1	NA	few	CSARVFAGEDTNSPLHF	TGCAGTGCTAGAGTTTTTGCAGGGGAGGATACTAATTCACCCCTCCACTTT
TRBJ1-1	TRBV7-3	TRBD1	many	CASGPGQGATEAFF	TGTGCCAGCGGACCGGGACAGGGTGCCACTGAAGCTTTCTTT
TRBJ2-3	TRBV2	NA	many	CATPPPGLTTDTQYF	TGTGCCACCCCCCCCCCGGGACTCACCACAGATACGCAGTATTTT
TRBJ1-4	TRBV27	TRBD1	few	CASSQRTGFNEKLFF	TGTGCCAGCAGTCAACGGACAGGCTTTAATGAAAAACTGTTTTTT
TRBJ2-1	TRBV20-1	TRBD2	NA	CSVREGDHYNEQFF	TGCAGTGTACGGGAGGGGGACCACTACAATGAGCAGTTCTTC
TRBJ2-5	TRBV7-8	NA	many	CALSDSSPGETQYF	TGTGCCCTCTCGGACAGCTCCCCTGGGGAGACCCAGTACTTC